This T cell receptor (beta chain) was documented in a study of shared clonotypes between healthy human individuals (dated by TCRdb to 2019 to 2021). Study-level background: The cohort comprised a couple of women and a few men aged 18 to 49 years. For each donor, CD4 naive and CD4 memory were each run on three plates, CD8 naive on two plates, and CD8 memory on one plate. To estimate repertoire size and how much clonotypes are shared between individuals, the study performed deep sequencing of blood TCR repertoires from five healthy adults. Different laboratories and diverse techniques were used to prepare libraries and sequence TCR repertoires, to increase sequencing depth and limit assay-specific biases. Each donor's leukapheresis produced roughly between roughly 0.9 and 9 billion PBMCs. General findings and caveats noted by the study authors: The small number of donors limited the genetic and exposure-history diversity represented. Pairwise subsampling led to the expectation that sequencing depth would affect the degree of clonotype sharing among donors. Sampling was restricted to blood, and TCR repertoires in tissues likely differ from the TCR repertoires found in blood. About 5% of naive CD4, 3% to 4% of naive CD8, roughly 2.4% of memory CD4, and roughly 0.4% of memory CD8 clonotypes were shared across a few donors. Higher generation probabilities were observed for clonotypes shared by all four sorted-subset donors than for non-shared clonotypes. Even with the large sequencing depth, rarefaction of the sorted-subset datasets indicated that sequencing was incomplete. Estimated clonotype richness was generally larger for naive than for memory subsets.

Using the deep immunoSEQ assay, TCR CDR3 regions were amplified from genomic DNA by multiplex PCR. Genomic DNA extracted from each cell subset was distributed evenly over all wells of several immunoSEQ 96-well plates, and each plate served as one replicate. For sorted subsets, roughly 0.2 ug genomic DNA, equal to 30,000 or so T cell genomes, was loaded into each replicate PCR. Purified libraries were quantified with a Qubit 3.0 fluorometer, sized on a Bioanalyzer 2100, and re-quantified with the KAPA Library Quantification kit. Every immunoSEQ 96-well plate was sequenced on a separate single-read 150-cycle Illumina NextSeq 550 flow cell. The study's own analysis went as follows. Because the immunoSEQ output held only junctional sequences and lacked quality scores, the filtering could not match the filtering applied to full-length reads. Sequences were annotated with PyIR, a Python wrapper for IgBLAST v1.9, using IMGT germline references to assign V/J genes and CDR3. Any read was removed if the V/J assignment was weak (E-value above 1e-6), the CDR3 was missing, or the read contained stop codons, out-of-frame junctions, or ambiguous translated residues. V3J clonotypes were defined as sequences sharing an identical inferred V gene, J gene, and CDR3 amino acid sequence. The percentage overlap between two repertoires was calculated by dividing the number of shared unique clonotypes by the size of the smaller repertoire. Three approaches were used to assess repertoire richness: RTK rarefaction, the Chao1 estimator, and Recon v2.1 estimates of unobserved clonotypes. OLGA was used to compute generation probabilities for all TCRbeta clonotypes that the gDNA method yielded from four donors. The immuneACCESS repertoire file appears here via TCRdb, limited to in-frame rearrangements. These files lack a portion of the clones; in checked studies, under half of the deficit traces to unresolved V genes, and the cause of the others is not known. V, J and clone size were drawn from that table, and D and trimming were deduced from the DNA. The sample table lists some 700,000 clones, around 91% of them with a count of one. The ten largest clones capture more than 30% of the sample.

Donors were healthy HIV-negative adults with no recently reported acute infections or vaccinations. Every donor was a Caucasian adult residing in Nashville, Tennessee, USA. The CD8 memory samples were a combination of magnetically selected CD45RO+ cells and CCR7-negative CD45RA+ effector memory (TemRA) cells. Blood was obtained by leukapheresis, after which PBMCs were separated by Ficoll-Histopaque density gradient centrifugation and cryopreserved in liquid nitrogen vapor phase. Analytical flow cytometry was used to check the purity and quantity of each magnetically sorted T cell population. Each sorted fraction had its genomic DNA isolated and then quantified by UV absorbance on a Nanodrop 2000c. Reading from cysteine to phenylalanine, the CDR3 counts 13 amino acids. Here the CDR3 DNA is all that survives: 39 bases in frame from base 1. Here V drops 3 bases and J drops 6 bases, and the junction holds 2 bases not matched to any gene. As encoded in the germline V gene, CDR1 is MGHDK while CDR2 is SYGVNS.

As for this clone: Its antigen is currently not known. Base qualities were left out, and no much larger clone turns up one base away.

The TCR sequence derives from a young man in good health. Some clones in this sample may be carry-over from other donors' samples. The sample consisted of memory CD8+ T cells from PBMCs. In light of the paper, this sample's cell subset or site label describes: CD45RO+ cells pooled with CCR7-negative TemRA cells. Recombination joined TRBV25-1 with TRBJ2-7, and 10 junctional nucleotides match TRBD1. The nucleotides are TGTGCCAGCAGTGATGGACAGGGGGTCGAGCAGTACTTC. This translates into CASSDGQGVEQYF.